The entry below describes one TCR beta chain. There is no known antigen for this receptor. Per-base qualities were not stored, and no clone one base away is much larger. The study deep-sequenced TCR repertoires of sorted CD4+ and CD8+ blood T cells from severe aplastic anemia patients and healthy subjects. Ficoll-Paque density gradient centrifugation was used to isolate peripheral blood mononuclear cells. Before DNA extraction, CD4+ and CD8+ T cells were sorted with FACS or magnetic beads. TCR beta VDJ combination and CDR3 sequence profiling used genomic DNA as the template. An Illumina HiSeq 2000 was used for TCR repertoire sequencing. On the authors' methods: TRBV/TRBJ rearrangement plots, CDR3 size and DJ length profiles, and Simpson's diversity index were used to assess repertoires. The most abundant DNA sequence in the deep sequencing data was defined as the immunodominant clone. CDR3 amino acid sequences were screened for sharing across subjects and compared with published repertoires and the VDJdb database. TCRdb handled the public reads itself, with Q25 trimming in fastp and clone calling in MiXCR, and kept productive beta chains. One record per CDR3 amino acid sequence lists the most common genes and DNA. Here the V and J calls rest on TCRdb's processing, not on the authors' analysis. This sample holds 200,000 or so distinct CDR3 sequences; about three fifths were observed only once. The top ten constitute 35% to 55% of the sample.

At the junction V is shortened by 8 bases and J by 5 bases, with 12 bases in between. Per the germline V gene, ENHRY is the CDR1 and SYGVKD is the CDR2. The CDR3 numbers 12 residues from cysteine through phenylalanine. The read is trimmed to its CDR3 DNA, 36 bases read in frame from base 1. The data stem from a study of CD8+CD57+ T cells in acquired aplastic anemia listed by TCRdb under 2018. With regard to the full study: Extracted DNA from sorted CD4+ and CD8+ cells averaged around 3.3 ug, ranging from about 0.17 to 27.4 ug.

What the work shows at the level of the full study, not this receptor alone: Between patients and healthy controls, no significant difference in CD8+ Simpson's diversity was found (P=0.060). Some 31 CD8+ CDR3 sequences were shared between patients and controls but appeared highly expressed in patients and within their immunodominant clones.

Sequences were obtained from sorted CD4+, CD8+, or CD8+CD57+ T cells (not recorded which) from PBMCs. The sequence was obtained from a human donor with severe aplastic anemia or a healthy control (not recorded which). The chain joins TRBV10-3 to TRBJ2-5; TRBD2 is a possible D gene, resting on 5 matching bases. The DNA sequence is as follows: TGTGCCATCGGGAGCCTCCAGGAGACCCAGTACTTC. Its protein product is CAIGSLQETQYF.